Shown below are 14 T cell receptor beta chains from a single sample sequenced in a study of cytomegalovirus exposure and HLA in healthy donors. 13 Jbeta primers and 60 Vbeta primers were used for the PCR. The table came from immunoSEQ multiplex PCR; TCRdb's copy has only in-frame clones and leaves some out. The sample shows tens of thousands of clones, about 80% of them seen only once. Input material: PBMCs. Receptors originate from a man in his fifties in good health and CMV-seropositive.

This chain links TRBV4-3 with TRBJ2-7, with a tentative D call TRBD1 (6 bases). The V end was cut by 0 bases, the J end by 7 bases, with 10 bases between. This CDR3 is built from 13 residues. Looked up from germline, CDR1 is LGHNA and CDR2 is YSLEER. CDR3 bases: TGCGCCAGCAGCCAAGATCCTAGGGGGGAGCAGTACTTC. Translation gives CASSQDPRGEQYF.

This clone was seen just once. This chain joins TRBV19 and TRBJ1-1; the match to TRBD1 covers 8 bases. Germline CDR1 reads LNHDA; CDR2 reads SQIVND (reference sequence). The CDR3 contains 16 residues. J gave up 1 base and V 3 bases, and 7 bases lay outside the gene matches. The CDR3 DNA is TGTGCCAGTAGTATCGCAGGGGGCGCCGCGAACACTGAAGCTTTCTTT. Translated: CASSIAGGAANTEAFF.

The CDR3 reads CASNGGAGELFF. The CDR3 coding sequence is TGTGCCAGCAACGGGGGGGCCGGGGAGCTGTTTTTT. The rearrangement links TRBV4-2 to TRBJ2-2; TRBD2 matches 8 bases. Germline trimming cut 7 bases from V and 6 bases from J; bases unmatched to any gene: 1. In germline, CDR1 is LGHNA, CDR2 YNFKEQ. The CDR3 length is 12 residues.

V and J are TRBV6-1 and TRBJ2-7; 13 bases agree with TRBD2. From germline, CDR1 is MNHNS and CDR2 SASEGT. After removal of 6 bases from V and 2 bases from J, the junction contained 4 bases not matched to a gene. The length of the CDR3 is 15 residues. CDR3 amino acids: CASRTGLAGTYEQYF. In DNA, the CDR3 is TGTGCCAGCAGAACGGGACTAGCGGGGACCTACGAGCAGTACTTC.

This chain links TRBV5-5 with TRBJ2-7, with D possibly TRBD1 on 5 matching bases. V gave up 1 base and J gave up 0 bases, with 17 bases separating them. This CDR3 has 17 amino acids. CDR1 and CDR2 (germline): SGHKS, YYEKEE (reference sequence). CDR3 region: CASSLTWPTVPSYEQYF. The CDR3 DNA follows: TGTGCCAGCAGCTTGACGTGGCCGACAGTTCCCTCCTACGAGCAGTACTTC.

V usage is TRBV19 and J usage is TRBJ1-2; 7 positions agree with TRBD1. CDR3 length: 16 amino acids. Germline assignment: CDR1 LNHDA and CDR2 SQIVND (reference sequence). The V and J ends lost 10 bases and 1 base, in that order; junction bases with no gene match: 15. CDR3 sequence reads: CATRGRRESFNYGYTF. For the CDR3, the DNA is TGTGCCACCAGGGGGAGGCGAGAATCTTTTAACTATGGCTACACCTTC. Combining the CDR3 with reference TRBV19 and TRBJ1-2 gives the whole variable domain DGGITQSPKYLFRKEGQNVTLSCEQNLNHDAMYWYRQDPGQGLRLIYYSQIVNDFQKGDIAEGYSVSREKKESFPLTVTSAQKNPTAFYLCATRGRRESFNYGYTFGSGTRLTVV.

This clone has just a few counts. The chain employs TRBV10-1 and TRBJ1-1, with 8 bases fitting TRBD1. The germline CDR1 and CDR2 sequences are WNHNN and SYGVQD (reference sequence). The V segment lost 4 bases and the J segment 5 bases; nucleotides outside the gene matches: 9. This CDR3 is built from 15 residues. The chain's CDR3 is CASSGPGQGGTEAFF. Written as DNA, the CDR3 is TGCGCCAGCAGTGGCCCTGGACAGGGTGGAACTGAAGCTTTCTTT.

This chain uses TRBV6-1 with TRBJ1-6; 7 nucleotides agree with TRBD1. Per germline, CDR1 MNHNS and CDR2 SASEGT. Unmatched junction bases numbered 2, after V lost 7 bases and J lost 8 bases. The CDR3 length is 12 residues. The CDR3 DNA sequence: TGTGCCAGCACACAGGGGTATTCACCCCTCCACTTT. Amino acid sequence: CASTQGYSPLHF.

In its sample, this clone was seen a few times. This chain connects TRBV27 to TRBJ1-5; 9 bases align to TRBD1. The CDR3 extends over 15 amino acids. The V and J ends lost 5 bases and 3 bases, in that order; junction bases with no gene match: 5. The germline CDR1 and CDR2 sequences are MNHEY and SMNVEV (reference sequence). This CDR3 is CASSPWTGANQPQHF. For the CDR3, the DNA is TGTGCCAGCAGTCCGTGGACAGGGGCCAATCAGCCCCAGCATTTT.

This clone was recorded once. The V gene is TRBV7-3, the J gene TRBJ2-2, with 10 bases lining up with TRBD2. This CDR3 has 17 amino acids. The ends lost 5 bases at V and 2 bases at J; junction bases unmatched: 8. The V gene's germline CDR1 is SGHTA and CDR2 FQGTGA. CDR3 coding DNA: TGTGCCAGCAGCGCTGCGAGGACTAGCGGAAACACCGGGGAGCTGTTTTTT. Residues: CASSAARTSGNTGELFF.

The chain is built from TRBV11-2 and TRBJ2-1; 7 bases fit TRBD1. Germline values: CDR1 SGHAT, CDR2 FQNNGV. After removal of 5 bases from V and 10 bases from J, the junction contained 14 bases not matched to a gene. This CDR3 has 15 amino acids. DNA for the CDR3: TGTGCCAGCAGCGTGCCGCCCTGGACAGGTAACGAGCAGTTCTTC. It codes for CASSVPPWTGNEQFF.

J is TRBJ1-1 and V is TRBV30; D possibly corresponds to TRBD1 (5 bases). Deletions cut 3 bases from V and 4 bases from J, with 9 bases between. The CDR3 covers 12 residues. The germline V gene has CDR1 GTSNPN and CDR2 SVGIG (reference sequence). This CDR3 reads CAWRWGGTEAFF. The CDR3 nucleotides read TGTGCCTGGAGATGGGGGGGCACTGAAGCTTTCTTT.

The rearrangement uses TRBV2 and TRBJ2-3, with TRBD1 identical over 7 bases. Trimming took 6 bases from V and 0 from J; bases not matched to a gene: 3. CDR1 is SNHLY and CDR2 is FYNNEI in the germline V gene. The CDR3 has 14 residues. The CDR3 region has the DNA TGTGCCAGCAGGGACAGGCTCAGCACAGATACGCAGTATTTT. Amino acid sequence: CASRDRLSTDTQYF.

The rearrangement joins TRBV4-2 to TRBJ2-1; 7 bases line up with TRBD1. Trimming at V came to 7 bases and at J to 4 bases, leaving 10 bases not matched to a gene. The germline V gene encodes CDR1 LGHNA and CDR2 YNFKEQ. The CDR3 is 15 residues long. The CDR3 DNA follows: TGTGCCAGCAAAGACAGGGATTCTAGATACAATGAGCAGTTCTTC. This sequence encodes CASKDRDSRYNEQFF.